Each of the 8 T cell receptor beta chains below was sequenced from the same sample in a study of OX40 agonist ivuxolimab in advanced cancers. Here immunoSEQ multiplex PCR was the method, and the copy in TCRdb shows in-frame clones only, minus some. The data contain tens of thousands of clones, 70% to 90% of them singletons. The input for sequencing was CD4+ or CD8+ T cells sorted from blood, taken in a trial of the OX40 agonist ivuxolimab. The receptors stem from an adult with an advanced solid tumor such as melanoma, head and neck, liver or kidney cancer.

V and J are TRBV5-4 and TRBJ1-2; 7 nucleotides line up with TRBD1. The CDR3 is 14 amino acids. The germline V gene has CDR1 SGHNT and CDR2 YYREEE (reference sequence). With 5 bases clipped from V and 3 bases from J, the junction kept 7 bases outside the gene matches. The CDR3 region is CASSPRTGDYGYTF. DNA of the CDR3: TGTGCCAGCAGTCCCCGGACAGGTGACTATGGCTACACCTTC.

V and J are TRBV5-1 and TRBJ2-5; 8 bases match TRBD1. This CDR3 spans 15 amino acids. The trim removed 3 bases at V and 4 bases at J, leaving 8 bases unmatched. Germline V gives CDR1 SGHRS, CDR2 YFSETQ. CDR3 bases: TGCGCCAGCAGCTCCCCGGACAGGGCGGTAGAGACCCAGTACTTC. It encodes CASSSPDRAVETQYF.

The V and J genes are TRBV29-1 and TRBJ1-1; a weak D match, TRBD1 (6 bases). CDR3 length equals 16 residues. V was clipped by 1 base and J by 0 bases, with 15 bases between them. From germline, CDR1 is SQVTM and CDR2 ANQGSEA. The DNA of the CDR3 is TGCAGCGTTGAAGGGGGGGGCAGAGCGATGAACACTGAAGCTTTCTTT. Protein: CSVEGGGRAMNTEAFF.

The rearrangement uses TRBV9 and TRBJ2-2, with 9 bases fitting TRBD2. V shed 7 bases, J shed 0 bases, and the junction held 10 bases outside the gene matches. Germline lookup yields CDR1 SGDLS and CDR2 YYNGEE. CDR3 length: 17 amino acids. This CDR3 is CASGGPLAGANTGELFF. CDR3 nucleotide sequence: TGTGCCAGCGGCGGCCCCTTAGCGGGGGCGAACACCGGGGAGCTGTTTTTT.

The V gene is TRBV6-5, the J gene TRBJ2-3; D unresolved. In germline, CDR1 is MNHEY, CDR2 SVGAGI. Trimming took off 7 bases at V and 0 bases at J, with 5 bases between the two ends. CDR3 size: 12 residues. The CDR3 DNA follows: TGTGCCAGCATCGACAGCACAGATACGCAGTATTTT. Protein: CASIDSTDTQYF.

This chain connects TRBV6-4 to TRBJ1-5; D not resolved. The ends were cut back, 4 bases at V and 16 bases at J, with 11 bases in the middle. In germline, CDR1 is MRHNA, CDR2 SNTAGT. This CDR3 comprises 10 residues. This CDR3 is CASSANGRHF. CDR3 DNA: TGTGCCAGCAGTGCCAACGGACGTCATTTT.

The rearrangement joins TRBV15 to TRBJ1-4; weak D call: TRBD1 (6 bases). CDR1 and CDR2 (germline): LNHNV, YYDKDF (reference sequence). The CDR3 has 15 amino acids. Between the trimmed V and J ends, which lost 5 bases and 7 bases, there was a span of 17 bases. The CDR3, as DNA: TGTGCCACCAGCGGAGGAAGGGGGGCGGGTGAAAAACTGTTTTTT. This codes for CATSGGRGAGEKLFF.

This sequence joins TRBV7-6 and TRBJ2-7; 13 nucleotides agree with TRBD2. Germline loops: CDR1 SGHVS, CDR2 FNYEAQ. The CDR3 consists of 16 residues. Trimming took 1 base from V and 1 from J; bases not matched to a gene: 1. The CDR3 DNA follows: TGTGCCAGCAGCTTAGAACTAGCGGGGGGGTCCTACGAGCAGTACTTC. Translated: CASSLELAGGSYEQYF.